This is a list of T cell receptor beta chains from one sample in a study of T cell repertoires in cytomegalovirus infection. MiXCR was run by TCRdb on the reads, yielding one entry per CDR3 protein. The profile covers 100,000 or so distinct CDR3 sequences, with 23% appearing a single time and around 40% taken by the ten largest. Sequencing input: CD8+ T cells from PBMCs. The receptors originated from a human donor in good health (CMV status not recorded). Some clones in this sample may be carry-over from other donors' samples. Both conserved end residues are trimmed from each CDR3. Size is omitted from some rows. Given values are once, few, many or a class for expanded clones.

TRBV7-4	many	ASSSKQGATEAF
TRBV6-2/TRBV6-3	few	ASSRSGRARNEQF
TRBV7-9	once	ASSSGTGRLRTDTQY
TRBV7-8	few	ASSGEVEAQETQY
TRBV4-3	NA	ASSQDRGGNHNEQF
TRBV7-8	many	ASSVGDTQY
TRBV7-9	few	ASSPGPLSSYEQY
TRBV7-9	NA	ASSSGQGMNTEAF
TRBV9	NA	ASSPLALTYEQY
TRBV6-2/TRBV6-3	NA	ASSSDPTTAGLVDFNYGYT
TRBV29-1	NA	SVEDLVSYEQY
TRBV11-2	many	ASSLRVTGGDTQY
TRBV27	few	ASSSRQARGYYEQY
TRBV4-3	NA	ASSQDSRDRAYNEQF
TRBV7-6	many	ASRRLAVTDTQY
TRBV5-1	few	ASSLNNPGPTEAF
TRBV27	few	ASSPTGQGSGGELF
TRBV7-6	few	ASSFVGQGSDQPQH
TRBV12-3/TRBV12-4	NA	ASSFALAGNEQF
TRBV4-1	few	ASSQERESTDTQY
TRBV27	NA	ASSARTGETQY
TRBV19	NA	ASSIGSGSTDTQY
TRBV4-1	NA	ASSQEPHQPYEQY
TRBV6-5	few	ASSSIDTGLYNEQF
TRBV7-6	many	ASSLGGVREKLF
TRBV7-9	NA	ASSSSGEVNQPQH
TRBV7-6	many	ASSISTWGGANVLT
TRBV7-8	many	ASSLRGPGNQPQH
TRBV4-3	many	ASSQDRRQGTYEQY
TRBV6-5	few	ASSSTSGTSEQF
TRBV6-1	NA	ASSPTDYLANYGYT
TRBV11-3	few	ASSQPGGSDTQY
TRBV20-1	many	SARDPGQGNGYT
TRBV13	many	ASLQGNTEAF
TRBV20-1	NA	SLSLEREQETQY
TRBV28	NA	ASSSPPVYGYT
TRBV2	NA	ASSEAQGNQPQH
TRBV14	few	ASSPSGVYEQY
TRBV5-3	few	ASSWTGAEQY
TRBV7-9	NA	ASSAGTSGPYEQY
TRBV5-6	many	ASSLRGTEAF
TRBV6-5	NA	ASSKGLAEQETQY
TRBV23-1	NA	ASRLRVYGYT
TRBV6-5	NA	ASSYSPGPNYGYT
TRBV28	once	ASSLPRDANTEAF
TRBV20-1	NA	SAQGLAGGPPDTQY
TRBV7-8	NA	ASSLVAGGPQDTQY
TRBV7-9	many	ASSPGTGHSNQPQH
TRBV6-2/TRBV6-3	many	ASSLTNTGELF
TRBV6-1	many	ASSEAPGQGNQPQH
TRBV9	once	ASSPTGAGQPQH
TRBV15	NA	ATSREMIGAMNTEAF
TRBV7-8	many	ASSLERWGFEQY
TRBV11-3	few	ASSRGRHNTDTQY